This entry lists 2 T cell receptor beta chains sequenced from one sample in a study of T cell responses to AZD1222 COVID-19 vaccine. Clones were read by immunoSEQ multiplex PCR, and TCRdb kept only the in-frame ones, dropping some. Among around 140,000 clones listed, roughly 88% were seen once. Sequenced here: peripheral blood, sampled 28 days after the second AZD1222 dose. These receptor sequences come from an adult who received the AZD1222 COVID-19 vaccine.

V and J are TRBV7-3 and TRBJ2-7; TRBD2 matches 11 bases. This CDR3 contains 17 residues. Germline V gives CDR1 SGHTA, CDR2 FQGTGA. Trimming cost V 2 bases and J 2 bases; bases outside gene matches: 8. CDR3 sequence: CASSLGGGLADPYEQYF. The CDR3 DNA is TGTGCCAGCAGCTTAGGAGGGGGACTAGCGGACCCCTACGAGCAGTACTTC.

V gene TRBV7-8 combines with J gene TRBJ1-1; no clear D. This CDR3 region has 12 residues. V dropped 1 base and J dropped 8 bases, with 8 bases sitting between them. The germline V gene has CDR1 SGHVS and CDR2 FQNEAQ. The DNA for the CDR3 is TGTGCCAGCAGCTTAGGTGGGCAGGAAGCTTTCTTT. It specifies CASSLGGQEAFF.